These T cell receptor beta chains were read from a single sample in a study of shared clonotypes between healthy human individuals. Using immunoSEQ multiplex PCR, the repertoire was profiled, and TCRdb retains in-frame clones only, with some absent. The sample shows over 400,000 clones, roughly 95% of them seen only once. Material for sequencing was naive CD4+ T cells sorted from blood. The receptor set was obtained from a woman between 25 and 40 years old in good health. Both conserved end residues are part of each CDR3. The D gene is left open where the match is weak.

CDR3 | DNA | J | V | length | D
CASSLEVNTEAFF | TGTGCCAGCAGCTTAGAAGTGAACACTGAAGCTTTCTTT | TRBJ1-1 | TRBV7-9 | 13 | NA
CASSFSGWPSNEQFF | TGTGCCAGCAGCTTTAGCGGTTGGCCCTCGAATGAGCAGTTCTTC | TRBJ2-1 | TRBV7-9 | 15 | NA
CASSLRTGGPPANEQYF | TGTGCCAGCAGTTTACGGACAGGGGGTCCGCCGGCAAACGAGCAGTACTTC | TRBJ2-7 | TRBV28 | 17 | TRBD1
CASKRAGGTDTQYF | TGTGCCAGCAAAAGGGCAGGGGGGACAGATACGCAGTATTTT | TRBJ2-3 | TRBV6-6 | 14 | NA
CASSGTGATSEYNEQFF | TGTGCCAGCAGTGGAACCGGCGCGACTAGCGAATACAATGAGCAGTTCTTC | TRBJ2-1 | TRBV28 | 17 | TRBD2
CASSPDRRLSGNTIYF | TGTGCCAGCAGTCCGGACAGGCGACTCTCTGGAAACACCATATATTTT | TRBJ1-3 | TRBV6-6 | 16 | TRBD1
CASSSLGTGRTLHF | TGTGCCAGCAGTTCACTTGGGACAGGGCGTACCCTCCACTTT | TRBJ1-6 | TRBV28 | 14 | TRBD1
CASSTHSGGGYEQYF | TGCGCCAGCAGCACTCATTCGGGTGGCGGGTACGAGCAGTACTTC | TRBJ2-7 | TRBV5-1 | 15 | NA
CASIRLVANTGELFF | TGTGCCAGCATTCGACTAGTGGCGAACACCGGGGAGCTGTTTTTT | TRBJ2-2 | TRBV6-1 | 15 | NA
CASSPTRLGEQYF | TGTGCCAGCAGTCCAACTAGGTTGGGCGAGCAGTACTTC | TRBJ2-7 | TRBV27 | 13 | NA
CASSLARGSSYNEQFF | TGTGCCAGCAGCTTAGCTCGTGGGAGCTCCTACAATGAGCAGTTCTTC | TRBJ2-1 | TRBV11-1 | 16 | NA
CASSEYHTEAFF | TGTGCCAGCAGTGAATATCACACTGAAGCTTTCTTT | TRBJ1-1 | TRBV25-1 | 12 | NA
CASSLARDGFMNTEAFF | TGCGCCAGCAGCTTGGCCCGGGACGGCTTCATGAACACTGAAGCTTTCTTT | TRBJ1-1 | TRBV5-1 | 17 | NA
CASSVTGNTEAFF | TGTGCCAGTAGTGTTACAGGGAACACTGAAGCTTTCTTT | TRBJ1-1 | TRBV19 | 13 | NA
CASSLGRSSNRHQETQYF | TGCGCCAGCAGCTTGGGGCGCTCGTCCAATAGGCACCAAGAGACCCAGTACTTC | TRBJ2-5 | TRBV5-1 | 18 | NA
CASSQRTSGRQETQYF | TGTGCCAGCAGCCAACGGACTAGCGGGAGGCAAGAGACCCAGTACTTC | TRBJ2-5 | TRBV5-4 | 16 | TRBD2
CASRLAGDSYNEQFF | TGTGCCAGCAGACTAGCGGGAGATTCCTACAATGAGCAGTTCTTC | TRBJ2-1 | TRBV28 | 15 | TRBD2